The 17 T cell receptor beta chains in this list originate from one sample, sequenced in a study of CXCR4 blockade with PD-1 therapy in pancreatic cancer. Sequencing used immunoSEQ multiplex PCR; TCRdb keeps in-frame clones, though not all of them. The table shows over 2,500 clones, with over 35% occurring only once. What was sequenced was tumor tissue. Receptors originate from a human donor with pancreatic ductal adenocarcinoma.

CDR3 amino acids: CASSLGSSGNTIYF. CDR3 coding DNA: TGTGCCAGCAGCTTAGGATCCTCTGGAAACACCATATATTTT. The J gene is TRBJ1-3, the V gene TRBV11-3; D unclear. Germline V gene sequence: CDR1 SGHNT, CDR2 YENEEA. The CDR3 has 14 residues. Trimming removed 1 base at V and 0 bases at J, with 4 bases between. The full variable domain, in which reference TRBV11-3 and TRBJ1-3 provide the parts outside the CDR3, is EAGVVQSPRYKIIEKKQPVAFWCNPISGHNTLYWYLQNLGQGPELLIRYENEEAVDDSQLPKDRFSAERLKGVDSTLKIQPAELGDSAVYLCASSLGSSGNTIYFGEGSWLTVV.

The chain uses TRBV29-1 and TRBJ1-2; tentatively, D is TRBD1 (5 bases). CDR1 is SQVTM and CDR2 is ANQGSEA in the germline V gene. V lost 2 bases, J lost 7 bases, and 11 bases lay in between. The CDR3 has 12 residues. The CDR3 DNA sequence: TGCAGCGTTGAAAAGGGGCCCCTTGGCTACACCTTC. It specifies CSVEKGPLGYTF.

This clone has a handful of counts. The chain uses TRBV30 and TRBJ1-4; D is unclear. V gave up 3 bases and J gave up 5 bases, with 10 bases separating them. Germline V gene lookup returns CDR1 GTSNPN and CDR2 SVGIG (reference sequence). CDR3 length equals 13 residues. DNA for the CDR3: TGTGCCTGGAGACGGGGATACAATGAAAAACTGTTTTTT. Amino acids: CAWRRGYNEKLFF.

The table lists this clone with a few counts. V usage is TRBV23-1 and J usage is TRBJ2-5; 11 bases map to TRBD1. TRBV23-1 is an open reading frame, and its role is uncertain. This CDR3 spans 15 amino acids. V trimming: 6 bases; J trimming: 4 bases; junction bases outside the gene matches: 7. The CDR3, as DNA: TGCGCCAGCAGCTTGGATGGGACAGGGGGAGAGACCCAGTACTTC. Residues: CASSLDGTGGETQYF.

This chain uses TRBV30 with TRBJ2-7; 8 bases are shared with TRBD1. CDR1 and CDR2 from the germline V gene are GTSNPN and SVGIG (reference sequence). The CDR3 extends over 13 amino acids. The V gene end was trimmed by 5 bases and the J gene end by 2 bases; junction bases not matched to a gene: 5. The CDR3 coding sequence is TGTGCCTGGGACGCGACAGGGGCCTACGAGCAGTACTTC. Its translation: CAWDATGAYEQYF.

V usage is TRBV30 and J usage is TRBJ1-3; D not certain. Germline CDR1 GTSNPN, CDR2 SVGIG (reference sequence). The CDR3 consists of 17 residues. Deletions cut 0 bases from V and 8 bases from J, with 23 bases between. CDR3 region: CAWSVSVTGRPRDTIYF. The DNA of the CDR3 is TGTGCCTGGAGTGTGTCCGTTACGGGCAGGCCCCGGGACACCATATATTTT.

The sample holds a few counts of this clone. The chain is built from TRBV12-5 and TRBJ1-1; 7 bases match TRBD1. The CDR3 covers 15 residues. Germline V lookup: CDR1 LGHNT, CDR2 FRNRAP. With V trimmed by 5 bases and J by 2 bases, 8 bases remained unmatched. The CDR3: CASGPRGTANTEAFF. Here the CDR3 DNA reads TGTGCTAGTGGTCCCAGAGGGACAGCTAACACTGAAGCTTTCTTT.

V is TRBV1 and J is TRBJ2-1; the table's D call of TRBD2 was not tested on the DNA. TRBV1 is given as a pseudogene. The CDR3 consists of 13 residues. The CDR3 coding sequence is TGCGCCAGCAGCCAAGAAATGAGCAATGAGCAGTTCTTC. The encoded protein is CASSQEMSNEQFF.

The chain carries TRBV18 and TRBJ1-1, with TRBD1 as a possible D gene (5 bases). V lost 6 bases to trimming and J lost 5 bases, with 16 bases between them. The CDR3 runs 14 residues. CDR1 is KGHSH and CDR2 is LQKENI in the germline V gene. CDR3 residues: CASSAGTPPTEAFF. The CDR3, as DNA: TGTGCCAGCTCGGCCGGGACTCCGCCAACTGAAGCTTTCTTT.

There are a few counts of this clone. The chain carries TRBV6-8 and TRBJ2-5, with a possible D match to TRBD1 (6 bases). Germline V CDR1 and CDR2: MNHGY, SAAAGT. The CDR3 loop spans 12 amino acids. Trimming took off 10 bases at V and 5 bases at J, with 14 bases between the two ends. CDR3 loop: CATTGPGETQYF. The CDR3 DNA follows: TGTGCCACCACAGGGCCGGGGGAGACCCAGTACTTC.

This clone occurred a few times. The chain has TRBV6-4 and TRBJ1-4, with a possible D match to TRBD1 (5 bases). Trimming shortened V by 5 bases and J by 8 bases, and 18 bases separated the two germline ends. Per germline, CDR1 MRHNA and CDR2 SNTAGT. The CDR3 totals 15 residues. CDR3 amino acids: CASSLSGGVGEKLFF. DNA for the CDR3: TGTGCCAGCAGTTTAAGCGGGGGGGTCGGCGAAAAACTGTTTTTT.

This clone was counted between two and nine times. This sequence joins TRBV1 and TRBJ1-1. TRBV1 is flagged as a pseudogene. This CDR3 is 15 amino acids long. The CDR3 is CASSPFETLRTEAFF. The CDR3 DNA reads as TGCGCCAGCAGCCCCTTCGAAACTTTGAGGACTGAAGCTTTCTTT.

J is TRBJ1-1 and V is TRBV14, with a tentative D call TRBD1 (6 bases). Trimming shortened V by 0 bases and J by 4 bases, and 15 bases separated the two germline ends. The CDR3 sequence is 16 residues long. Germline CDR1 and CDR2: SGHDN and FVKESK. DNA of the CDR3: TGTGCCAGCAGCCAAGAATCACAGGGTATGGCCACTGAAGCTTTCTTT. It translates to CASSQESQGMATEAFF.

Turning to this clone: At one end, the junction sequence differs from germline, possibly due to a read error. The chain joins TRBV23-1 to TRBJ2-1; 8 positions match TRBD2. TRBV23-1 is flagged as an ORF with uncertain function. This CDR3 spans 13 amino acids. CDR3 sequence (DNA): TGCGCCAGCAGCCAAGATGAGAAGCGGGGGCCGGTCTTC. Its translation is CASSQDEKRGPVF.

CDR3 DNA: TGCAGCGTTTCTAGCGGGGGTAGCACAGATACGCAGTATTTT. It translates to CSVSSGGSTDTQYF. V gene TRBV29-1 combines with J gene TRBJ2-3, with 10 nucleotides matching TRBD2. The CDR3 runs 14 residues. Germline V lookup: CDR1 SQVTM, CDR2 ANQGSEA. Trimming cost V 5 bases and J 0 bases; bases outside gene matches: 2.

This sequence joins TRBV30 and TRBJ2-1; tentatively, D is TRBD2 (5 bases). Germline CDR1 is GTSNPN and CDR2 is SVGIG (reference sequence). Trimming cost V 8 bases and J 15 bases, with 20 bases left between them. The CDR3 spans 11 residues. CDR3 residues: CAGVVGAGRFF. The CDR3, as DNA: TGTGCCGGGGTCGTGGGAGCCGGAAGGTTCTTC.

This clone was observed a few times. The V call is TRBV6-8, the J call TRBJ2-1; possible D gene TRBD1, 5 bases. The CDR3 is made up of 14 amino acids. Germline assignment: CDR1 MNHGY and CDR2 SAAAGT. Trimming took off 7 bases at V and 3 bases at J, with 13 bases between the two ends. The CDR3 reads CASTDRGSYNEQFF. CDR3 bases: TGTGCCAGCACCGATAGGGGAAGCTACAATGAGCAGTTCTTC.